What follows are 20 T cell receptor beta chains derived from one specimen sequenced in a study of blood T cells in healthy people across ages. A sample-barcoded 5' primer and a J-beta primer mix were used in a second PCR of about 7 to 12 cycles. MiXCR was run by TCRdb on the 5' RACE reads, yielding one entry per CDR3 protein. The sample lists more than 500,000 distinct CDR3 sequences; roughly a quarter were seen once. These data were also filed under a second study, of T cells of mothers and their children.

The sample consisted of blood. These receptors originate from a boy aged 2 to 9 in good health.

The chain is built from TRBV20-1 and TRBJ2-1; 9 bases are a match to TRBD1. This CDR3 spans 14 amino acids. V was pared by 5 bases and J by 7 bases, with 9 bases of the junction left unmatched. Germline V CDR1 and CDR2: DFQATT, SNEGSKA (reference sequence). In DNA, the CDR3 is TGCAGTGCTTCGGGACAGGGAATCTCAAATGAGCAGTTCTTC. Translation gives CSASGQGISNEQFF.

The chain carries TRBV6-5 and TRBJ2-1, with 7 nucleotides matching TRBD2. Trimming cost V 5 bases and J 10 bases; bases outside gene matches: 5. Germline V gene lookup returns CDR1 MNHEY and CDR2 SVGAGI. The CDR3 contains 12 residues. The CDR3 nucleotides are TGTGCCAGCAGTGCGGGAGTCAACGAGCAGTTCTTC. Translation gives CASSAGVNEQFF.

This clonotype has a handful of counts. The chain combines TRBV4-2 with TRBJ2-7; D remains ambiguous. Looked up from germline, CDR1 is LGHNA and CDR2 is YNFKEQ. The CDR3 consists of 13 residues. The V gene lost 0 bases and the J gene lost 5 bases, with 8 bases spanning the gap. In nucleotides, the CDR3 is TGTGCCAGCAGCCAAGAAAGGATCGACGAGCAGTACTTC. Translating it yields CASSQERIDEQYF.

This clonotype has just a few counts. This chain uses TRBV5-6 with TRBJ1-4, with D maybe TRBD1 (5 bases). V lost 7 bases and J lost 7, with 17 bases in between. The germline V gene encodes CDR1 SGHDT and CDR2 YYEEEE. This CDR3 is built from 14 residues. DNA for the CDR3: TGTGCCAGCGTCCGGCAGGGCCAGGGTGAAAAACTGTTTTTT. Translated: CASVRQGQGEKLFF. Combining the CDR3 with reference TRBV5-6 and TRBJ1-4 gives the whole variable domain DAGVTQSPTHLIKTRGQQVTLRCSPKSGHDTVSWYQQALGQGPQFIFQYYEEEERQRGNFPDRFSGHQFPNYSSELNVNALLLGDSALYLCASVRQGQGEKLFFGSGTQLSVL.

The chain carries TRBV27 and TRBJ2-7; 7 bases align to TRBD2. V lost 5 bases and J lost 3; bases outside the gene matches: 13. Germline V CDR1 and CDR2: MNHEY, SMNVEV (reference sequence). The CDR3 extends over 16 amino acids. The CDR3 bases are TGTGCCAGCAGTCCTCTCCGGCAGCGGGGAGTCTACGAGCAGTACTTC. Amino acids: CASSPLRQRGVYEQYF.

This clonotype has a handful of counts. The chain uses TRBV30 and TRBJ2-6, with TRBD1 identical over 7 bases. Trimming removed 0 bases from V and 0 bases from J; junction bases left unmatched: 5. CDR1 is GTSNPN and CDR2 is SVGIG in the germline V gene (reference sequence). The CDR3 covers 17 residues. The CDR3 region is CAWSVQGGVSGANVLTF. CDR3 nucleotide sequence: TGTGCCTGGAGTGTACAAGGGGGCGTCTCTGGGGCCAACGTCCTGACTTTC.

The CDR3 sequence is CASSQGGKGFNEKLFF. CDR3 bases: TGTGCCAGCAGCCAAGGGGGCAAGGGTTTTAATGAAAAACTGTTTTTT. V gene TRBV3-1 combines with J gene TRBJ1-4; tentatively, D is TRBD1 (5 bases). V was cut by 1 base and J by 4 bases, with 13 bases left in between. Germline loops: CDR1 LGHDT, CDR2 YNNKEL (reference sequence). The CDR3 is 16 amino acids.

The CDR3: CASSQAGYTTNEKLFF. The CDR3 DNA follows: TGCGCCAGCAGCCAAGCTGGCTACACAACTAATGAAAAACTGTTTTTT. This chain connects TRBV4-1 to TRBJ1-4; D gene uncertain. Trimming took 1 base from V and 0 from J, leaving 9 bases between them. The CDR3 is 16 residues long. Germline V gives CDR1 MGHRA, CDR2 YSYEKL.

This clonotype has more than one count but fewer than ten. The chain joins TRBV7-2 to TRBJ1-4; unclear D gene. CDR1 and CDR2 (germline): SGHTA, FQGNSA. Trimming cost V 5 bases and J 6 bases, with 13 bases left between them. This CDR3 contains 14 residues. DNA of the CDR3: TGTGCCAGCAGCCCCCCCGGGTTGGATGAAAAACTGTTTTTT. The encoded protein is CASSPPGLDEKLFF. Supplemented by reference TRBV7-2 and TRBJ1-4, the full variable domain reads GAGVSQSPSNKVTEKGKDVELRCDPISGHTALYWYRQSLGQGLEFLIYFQGNSAPDKSGLPSDRFSAERTGGSVSTLTIQRTQQEDSAVYLCASSPPGLDEKLFFGSGTQLSVL.

This clonotype has a single count. The J gene is TRBJ2-3, the V gene TRBV29-1, with D perhaps TRBD1 (6 bases). CDR3 length: 14 residues. Looked up from germline, CDR1 is SQVTM and CDR2 is ANQGSEA. The germline V and J ends were trimmed by 0 bases and 6 bases, with 13 bases remaining between them. CDR3 nucleotide sequence: TGCAGCGTTGAAGATAGGGGGAAACCGGATACGCAGTATTTT. Its translation is CSVEDRGKPDTQYF.

The V call is TRBV11-2, the J call TRBJ2-1, with D perhaps TRBD2 (5 bases). Looked up from germline, CDR1 is SGHAT and CDR2 is FQNNGV. V was pared by 5 bases and J by 2 bases, with 10 bases between. This CDR3 region has 14 residues. CDR3 region: CASSLPGTYNEQFF. Here the CDR3 DNA reads TGTGCCAGCAGCCTCCCGGGAACCTACAATGAGCAGTTCTTC.

This clonotype was picked up many times. The rearrangement links TRBV12-3 or TRBV12-4 to TRBJ2-5; possible D gene TRBD1, 6 bases. This CDR3 has 14 residues. V gave up 6 bases and J gave up 0 bases, with 11 bases separating them. The CDR3 is CASSPRTDQETQYF. In nucleotides, the CDR3 is TGTGCCAGCAGCCCCCGGACAGACCAAGAGACCCAGTACTTC.

This chain connects TRBV11-2 to TRBJ2-3; the match to TRBD2 covers 8 bases. This CDR3 is built from 14 residues. J lost 5 bases, V lost 8 bases, and 9 bases had no gene match. Germline V gene sequence: CDR1 SGHAT, CDR2 FQNNGV. Here the CDR3 reads CASGPGGGLDTQYF. Written as DNA, the CDR3 is TGTGCCAGCGGTCCGGGCGGGGGGCTAGATACGCAGTATTTT.

This chain links TRBV20-1 with TRBJ2-1, with TRBD2 identical over 10 bases. Germline V gene data show CDR1 as DFQATT and CDR2 as SNEGSKA (reference sequence). The V segment lost 7 bases and the J segment 5 bases; nucleotides outside the gene matches: 8. The CDR3 is 14 residues long. The CDR3 sequence is CSVQLAGVDNEQFF. In DNA, the CDR3 is TGCAGTGTCCAGCTAGCGGGGGTAGACAATGAGCAGTTCTTC.

Here the CDR3 reads CSAPYGGYEQYF. The CDR3 DNA reads as TGCAGTGCGCCTTACGGCGGGTACGAGCAGTACTTC. The chain is built from TRBV20-1 and TRBJ2-7; D may be TRBD2 (5 bases). Germline-derived CDR1 and CDR2 are DFQATT and SNEGSKA (reference sequence). The ends were cut back, 6 bases at V and 4 bases at J, with 13 bases in the middle. CDR3 size: 12 residues.

The V gene is TRBV20-1, the J gene TRBJ2-2, with 7 bases fitting TRBD2. CDR1 is DFQATT, CDR2 SNEGSKA, per germline (reference sequence). V shed 3 bases and J 4 bases; nucleotides not matched to a gene: 8. The CDR3 loop spans 15 amino acids. The CDR3 reads CSARGGKASTGELFF. The CDR3 coding sequence is TGCAGTGCTAGGGGGGGGAAAGCGAGCACCGGGGAGCTGTTTTTT.

Comments on this clonotype: The junction departs from germline at one end; a sequencing error may be responsible. This chain uses TRBV7-7 with TRBJ2-5; weak D call: TRBD2 (5 bases). CDR3 length: 13 residues. Germline lookup yields CDR1 SSHAT and CDR2 FNYEAQ (reference sequence). This CDR3 reads CASTATEEKTQYF. The CDR3 DNA follows: TGTGCTAGCACCGCGACGGAGGAGAAGACCCAGTACTTC.

The CDR3 is CASSLGGQGFNEQYF. As DNA, the CDR3 is TGCGCCAGCAGCTTGGGAGGACAGGGTTTTAACGAGCAGTACTTC. The V gene is TRBV5-1, the J gene TRBJ2-7; 8 bases line up with TRBD1. V was pared by 0 bases and J by 5 bases, with 7 bases of the junction left unmatched. Germline lookup yields CDR1 SGHRS and CDR2 YFSETQ. CDR3 length: 15 residues.

The rearrangement joins TRBV12-3 or TRBV12-4 to TRBJ2-3; possibly TRBD1 for D (6 bases). The CDR3 is 15 residues long. Trimming cost V 5 bases and J 0 bases, with 12 bases left between them. This CDR3 is CASSQDRGSTDTQYF. DNA for the CDR3: TGTGCCAGCAGTCAGGACAGAGGAAGCACAGATACGCAGTATTTT.

The chain links TRBV7-9 to TRBJ2-7, with D hard to call. This CDR3 has 15 residues. V shed 7 bases and J shed 3 bases, with 19 bases lying between them. CDR1 SEHNR and CDR2 FQNEAQ come from the germline V gene (reference sequence). This chain's CDR3 is CASTHPEDRNYEQYF. CDR3 DNA: TGTGCCAGCACCCACCCAGAGGACCGAAACTACGAGCAGTACTTC.